The clone carrying this T cell receptor (beta chain) was seen more than once but under ten times. This specimen includes other DNA sequences encoding the same CDR3. CDR3 size: 14 residues. V lost 2 bases and J 1 base, leaving 9 bases between the germline ends. Germline assignment: CDR1 KGHSH and CDR2 LQKENI. This sample was included in a study of blood T cell repertoires in COVID-19. Sequencing used immunoSEQ multiplex PCR; TCRdb keeps in-frame clones, though not all of them. The repertoire holds about 200,000 clones, with approximately 80% as singletons. Recovery among Cohort 3 donors was established by two negative PCRs, clearance, or symptom resolution.

Sequencing was carried out using PBMCs or T cells enriched from blood (not recorded which). The J gene is TRBJ2-7, the V gene TRBV18; maybe TRBD2 (5 bases). The TCR was taken from a man in his forties who had recovered from COVID-19. CDR3 protein: CASSPLTGSYEQYF. The CDR3 bases are TGTGCCAGCTCACCATTGACGGGGTCCTACGAGCAGTACTTC.